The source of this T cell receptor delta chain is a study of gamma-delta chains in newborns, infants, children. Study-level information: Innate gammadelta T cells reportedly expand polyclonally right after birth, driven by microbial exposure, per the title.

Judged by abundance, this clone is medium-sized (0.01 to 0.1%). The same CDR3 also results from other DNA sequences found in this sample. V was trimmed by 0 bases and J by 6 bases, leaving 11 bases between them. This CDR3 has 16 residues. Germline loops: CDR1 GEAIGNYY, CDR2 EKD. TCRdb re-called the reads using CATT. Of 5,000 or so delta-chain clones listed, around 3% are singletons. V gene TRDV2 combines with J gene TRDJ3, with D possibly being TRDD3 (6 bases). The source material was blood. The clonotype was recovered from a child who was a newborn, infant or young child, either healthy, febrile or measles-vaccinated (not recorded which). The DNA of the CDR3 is TGTGCCTGTGACACCTGGGGGGCTATGGACACCCGACAGATGTTTTTC. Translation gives CACDTWGAMDTRQMFF.